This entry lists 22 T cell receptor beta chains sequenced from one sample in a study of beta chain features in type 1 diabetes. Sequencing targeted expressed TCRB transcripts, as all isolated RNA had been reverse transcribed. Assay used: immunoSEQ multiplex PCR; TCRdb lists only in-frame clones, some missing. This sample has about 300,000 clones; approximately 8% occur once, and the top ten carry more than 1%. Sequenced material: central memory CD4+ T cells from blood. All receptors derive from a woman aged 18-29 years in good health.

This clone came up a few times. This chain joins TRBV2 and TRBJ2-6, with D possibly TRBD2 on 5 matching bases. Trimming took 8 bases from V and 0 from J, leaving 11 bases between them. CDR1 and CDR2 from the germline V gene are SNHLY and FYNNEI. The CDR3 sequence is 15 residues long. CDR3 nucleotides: TGTGCCAGCTTTGCCCTAGCCTCTGGGGCCAACGTCCTGACTTTC. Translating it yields CASFALASGANVLTF. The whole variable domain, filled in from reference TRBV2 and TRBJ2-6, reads EPEVTQTPSHQVTQMGQEVILRCVPISNHLYFYWYRQILGQKVEFLVSFYNNEISEKSEIFDDQFSVERPDGSNFTLKIRSTKLEDSAMYFCASFALASGANVLTFGAGSRLTVL.

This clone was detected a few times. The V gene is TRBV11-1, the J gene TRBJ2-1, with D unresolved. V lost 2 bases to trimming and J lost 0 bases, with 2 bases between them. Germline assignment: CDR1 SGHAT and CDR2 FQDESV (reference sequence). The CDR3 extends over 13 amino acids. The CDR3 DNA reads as TGTGCCAGCAGCTTAAGCTCCTACAATGAGCAGTTCTTC. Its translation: CASSLSSYNEQFF.

CDR3 nucleotides: TGTGCCAGTAGACTAGCGGTGAGCTCCTACAATGAGCAGTTCTTC. Protein sequence: CASRLAVSSYNEQFF. The rearrangement joins TRBV5-3 to TRBJ2-1; 9 bases align to TRBD2. TRBV5-3 is an ORF, with its function uncertain. Unmatched junction bases numbered 6, after V lost 8 bases and J lost 0 bases. The CDR3 is made up of 15 amino acids.

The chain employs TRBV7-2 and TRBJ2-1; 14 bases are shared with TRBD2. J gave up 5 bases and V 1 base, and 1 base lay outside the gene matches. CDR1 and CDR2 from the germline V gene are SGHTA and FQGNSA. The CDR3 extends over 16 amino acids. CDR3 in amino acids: CASSLGLAGGDNEQFF. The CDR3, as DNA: TGTGCCAGCAGCTTAGGACTAGCGGGAGGGGACAATGAGCAGTTCTTC.

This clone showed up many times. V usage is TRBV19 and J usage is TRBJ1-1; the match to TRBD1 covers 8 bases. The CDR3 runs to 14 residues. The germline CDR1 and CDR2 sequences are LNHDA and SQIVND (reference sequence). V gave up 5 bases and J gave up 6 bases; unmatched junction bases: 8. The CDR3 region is CASSDQGQGSEAFF. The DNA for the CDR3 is TGTGCCAGTAGTGACCAAGGACAGGGCTCTGAAGCTTTCTTT.

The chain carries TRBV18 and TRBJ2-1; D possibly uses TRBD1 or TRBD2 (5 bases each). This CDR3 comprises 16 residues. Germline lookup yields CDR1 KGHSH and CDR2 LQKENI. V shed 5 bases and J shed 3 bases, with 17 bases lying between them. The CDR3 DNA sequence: TGTGCCAGCTCATCCCCATTTGGGGGTATCTACAATGAGCAGTTCTTC. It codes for CASSSPFGGIYNEQFF.

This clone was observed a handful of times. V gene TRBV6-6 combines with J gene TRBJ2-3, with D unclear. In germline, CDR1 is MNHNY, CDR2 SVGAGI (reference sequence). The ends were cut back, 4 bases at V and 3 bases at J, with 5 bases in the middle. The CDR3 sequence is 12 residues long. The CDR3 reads CASSSVTDTQYF. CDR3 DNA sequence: TGTGCCAGCAGTTCGGTAACAGATACGCAGTATTTT.

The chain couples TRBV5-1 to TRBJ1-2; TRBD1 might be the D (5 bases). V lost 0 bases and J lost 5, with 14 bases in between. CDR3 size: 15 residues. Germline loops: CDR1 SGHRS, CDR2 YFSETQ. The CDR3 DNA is TGCGCCAGCAGCTTGGAGGACACCGGATCGTATGGCTACACCTTC. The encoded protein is CASSLEDTGSYGYTF.

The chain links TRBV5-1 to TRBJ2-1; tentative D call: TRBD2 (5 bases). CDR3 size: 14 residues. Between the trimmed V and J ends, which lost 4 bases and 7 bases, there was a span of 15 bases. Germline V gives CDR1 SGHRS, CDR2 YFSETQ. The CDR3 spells CASSPGLGVNEQFF. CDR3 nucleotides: TGCGCCAGCAGCCCTGGGCTCGGGGTTAATGAGCAGTTCTTC.

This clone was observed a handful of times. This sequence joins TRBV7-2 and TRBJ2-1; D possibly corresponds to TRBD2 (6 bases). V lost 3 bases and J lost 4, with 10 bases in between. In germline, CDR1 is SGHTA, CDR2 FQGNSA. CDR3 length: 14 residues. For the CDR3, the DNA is TGTGCCAGCAGCTTGAGGACTACTTACAATGAGCAGTTCTTC. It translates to CASSLRTTYNEQFF.

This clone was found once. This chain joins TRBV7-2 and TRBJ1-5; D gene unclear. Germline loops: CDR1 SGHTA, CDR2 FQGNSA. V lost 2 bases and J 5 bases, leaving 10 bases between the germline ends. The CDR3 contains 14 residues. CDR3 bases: TGTGCCAGCAGCTTATTTACAGACGATCAGCCCCAGCATTTT. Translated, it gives CASSLFTDDQPQHF.

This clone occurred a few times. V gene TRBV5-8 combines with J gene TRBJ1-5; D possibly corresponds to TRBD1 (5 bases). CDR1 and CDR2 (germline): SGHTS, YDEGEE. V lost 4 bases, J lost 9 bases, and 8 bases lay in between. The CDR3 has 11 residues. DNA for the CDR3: TGTGCCAGCAGCCACGGGGGGCCCCAGCATTTT. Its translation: CASSHGGPQHF.

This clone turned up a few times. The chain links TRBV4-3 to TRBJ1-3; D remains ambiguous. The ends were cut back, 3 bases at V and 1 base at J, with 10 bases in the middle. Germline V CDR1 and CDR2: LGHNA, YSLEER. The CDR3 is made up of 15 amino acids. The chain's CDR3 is CASSQSTFSGNTIYF. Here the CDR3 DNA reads TGCGCCAGCAGCCAGTCGACCTTTTCTGGAAACACCATATATTTT.

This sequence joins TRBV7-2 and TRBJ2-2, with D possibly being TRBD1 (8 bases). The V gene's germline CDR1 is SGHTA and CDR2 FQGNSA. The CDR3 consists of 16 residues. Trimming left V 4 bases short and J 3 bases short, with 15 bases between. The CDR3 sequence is CASSSYRGRDTGELFF. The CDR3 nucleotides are TGTGCCAGCAGCTCCTACAGGGGGAGGGACACCGGGGAGCTGTTTTTT.

CDR3 amino acids: CATSRAPPRLAGSYNEQFF. CDR3 DNA sequence: TGTGCCACCAGCAGAGCCCCACCCCGACTAGCGGGGTCCTACAATGAGCAGTTCTTC. The chain combines TRBV15 with TRBJ2-1; 11 bases are shared with TRBD2. CDR3 length: 19 residues. J was trimmed by 1 base and V by 1 base; bases with no gene match: 9. Germline CDR1 and CDR2: LNHNV and YYDKDF (reference sequence).

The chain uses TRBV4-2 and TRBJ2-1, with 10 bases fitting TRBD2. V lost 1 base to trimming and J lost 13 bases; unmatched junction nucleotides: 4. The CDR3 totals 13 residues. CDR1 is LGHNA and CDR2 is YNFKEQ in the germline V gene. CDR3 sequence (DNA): TGTGCCAGCAGCCAAGTCCTAGCGGGGGTCCAGTTCTTC. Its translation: CASSQVLAGVQFF.

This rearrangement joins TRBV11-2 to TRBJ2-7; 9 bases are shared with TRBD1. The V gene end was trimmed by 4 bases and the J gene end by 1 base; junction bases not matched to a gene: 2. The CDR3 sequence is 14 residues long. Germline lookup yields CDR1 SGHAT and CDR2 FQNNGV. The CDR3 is CASSWGQGSYEQYF. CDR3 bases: TGTGCCAGCAGCTGGGGACAGGGTTCCTACGAGCAGTACTTC.

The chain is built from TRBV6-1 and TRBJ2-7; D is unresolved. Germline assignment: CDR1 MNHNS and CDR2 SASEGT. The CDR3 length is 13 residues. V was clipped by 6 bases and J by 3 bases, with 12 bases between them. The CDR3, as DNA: TGTGCCAGCAGGCCCACTGTCCTCTACGAGCAGTACGTC. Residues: CASRPTVLYEQYV.

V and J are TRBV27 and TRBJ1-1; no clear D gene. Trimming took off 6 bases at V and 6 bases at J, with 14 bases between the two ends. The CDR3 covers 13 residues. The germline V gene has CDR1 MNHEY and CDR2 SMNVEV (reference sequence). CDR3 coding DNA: TGTGCCAGCAGCTCGACAAGAGGGTCTGAAGCTTTCTTT. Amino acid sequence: CASSSTRGSEAFF.

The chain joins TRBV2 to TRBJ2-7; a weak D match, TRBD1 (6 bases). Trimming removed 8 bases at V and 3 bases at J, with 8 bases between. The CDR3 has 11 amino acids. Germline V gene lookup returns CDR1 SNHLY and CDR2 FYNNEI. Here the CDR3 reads CASLDSYEQYF. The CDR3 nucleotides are TGTGCCAGCTTGGACAGCTACGAGCAGTACTTC.

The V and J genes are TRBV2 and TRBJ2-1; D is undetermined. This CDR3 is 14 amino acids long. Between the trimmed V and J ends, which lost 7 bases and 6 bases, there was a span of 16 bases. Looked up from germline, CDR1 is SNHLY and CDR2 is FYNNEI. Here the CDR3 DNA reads TGTGCCAGCAAACCTTCTTTCAGAATCAATGAGCAGTTCTTC. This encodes CASKPSFRINEQFF. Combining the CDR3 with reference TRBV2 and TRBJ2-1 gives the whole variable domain EPEVTQTPSHQVTQMGQEVILRCVPISNHLYFYWYRQILGQKVEFLVSFYNNEISEKSEIFDDQFSVERPDGSNFTLKIRSTKLEDSAMYFCASKPSFRINEQFFGPGTRLTVL.

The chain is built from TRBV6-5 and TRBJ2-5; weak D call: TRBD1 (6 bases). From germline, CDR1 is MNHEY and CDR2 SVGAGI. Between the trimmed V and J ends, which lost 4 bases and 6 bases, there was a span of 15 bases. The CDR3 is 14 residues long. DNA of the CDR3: TGTGCCAGCAGTTCCAGACAGGACACGAAGACCCAGTACTTC. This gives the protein CASSSRQDTKTQYF.